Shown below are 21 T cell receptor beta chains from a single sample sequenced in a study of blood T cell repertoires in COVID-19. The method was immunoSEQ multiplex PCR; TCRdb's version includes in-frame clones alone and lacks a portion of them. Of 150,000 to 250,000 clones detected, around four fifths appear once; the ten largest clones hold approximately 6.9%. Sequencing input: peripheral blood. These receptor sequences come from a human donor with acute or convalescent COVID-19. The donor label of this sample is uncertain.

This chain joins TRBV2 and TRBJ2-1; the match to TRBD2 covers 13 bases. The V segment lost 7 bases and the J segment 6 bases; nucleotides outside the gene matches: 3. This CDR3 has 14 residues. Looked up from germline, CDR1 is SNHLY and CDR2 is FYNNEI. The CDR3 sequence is CASTLAGGPNEQFF. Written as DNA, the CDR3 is TGTGCCAGCACACTAGCGGGAGGGCCCAATGAGCAGTTCTTC.

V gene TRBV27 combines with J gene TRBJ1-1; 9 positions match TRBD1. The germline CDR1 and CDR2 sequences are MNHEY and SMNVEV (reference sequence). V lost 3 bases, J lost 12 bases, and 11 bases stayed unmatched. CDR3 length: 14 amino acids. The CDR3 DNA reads TGTGCCAGCAGTTTGACCCTTGGAGGACAGGGGACTTTCTTT. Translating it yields CASSLTLGGQGTFF.

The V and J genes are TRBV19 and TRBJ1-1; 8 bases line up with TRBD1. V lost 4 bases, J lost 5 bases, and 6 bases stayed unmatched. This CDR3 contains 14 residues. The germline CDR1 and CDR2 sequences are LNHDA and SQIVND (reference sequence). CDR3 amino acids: CASSTDRGGTEAFF. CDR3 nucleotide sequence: TGTGCCAGTAGTACCGACAGGGGTGGGACTGAAGCTTTCTTT.

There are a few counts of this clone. For the CDR3, the DNA is TGTGCCAGCAGTTTATCAGGGTTCGAGCAGTACTTC. It translates to CASSLSGFEQYF. V and J are TRBV28 and TRBJ2-7; a possible D gene is TRBD1 (5 bases). Germline V lookup: CDR1 MDHEN, CDR2 SYDVKM. With 1 base removed from V and 6 bases from J, the gap between germline ends came to 7 bases. The CDR3 is made up of 12 amino acids.

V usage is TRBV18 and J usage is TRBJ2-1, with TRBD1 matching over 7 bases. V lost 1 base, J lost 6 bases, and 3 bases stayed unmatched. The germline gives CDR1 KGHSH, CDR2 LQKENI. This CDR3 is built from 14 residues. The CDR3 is CASSPRAGGNEQFF. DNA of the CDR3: TGTGCCAGCTCACCACGGGCAGGGGGCAATGAGCAGTTCTTC.

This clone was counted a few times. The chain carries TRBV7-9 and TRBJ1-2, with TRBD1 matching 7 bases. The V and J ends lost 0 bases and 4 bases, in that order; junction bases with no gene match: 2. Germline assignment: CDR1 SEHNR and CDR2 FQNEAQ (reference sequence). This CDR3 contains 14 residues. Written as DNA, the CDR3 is TGTGCCAGCAGCTTAGCCGGGGACAGCTATGGCTACACCTTC. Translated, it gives CASSLAGDSYGYTF.

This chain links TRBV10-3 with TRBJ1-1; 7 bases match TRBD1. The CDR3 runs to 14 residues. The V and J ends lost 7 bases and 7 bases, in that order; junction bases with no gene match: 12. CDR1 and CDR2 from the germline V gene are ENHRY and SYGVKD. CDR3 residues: CAIKKTGTVLEAFF. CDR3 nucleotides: TGTGCCATCAAGAAGACCGGGACAGTACTTGAAGCTTTCTTT.

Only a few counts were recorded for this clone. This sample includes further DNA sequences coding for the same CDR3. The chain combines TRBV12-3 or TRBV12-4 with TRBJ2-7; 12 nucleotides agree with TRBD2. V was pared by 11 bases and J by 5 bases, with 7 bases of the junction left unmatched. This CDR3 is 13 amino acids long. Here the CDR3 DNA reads TGTGCCTCCCGACTAGCGGGAGCCCACGAGCAGTACTTC. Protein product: CASRLAGAHEQYF.

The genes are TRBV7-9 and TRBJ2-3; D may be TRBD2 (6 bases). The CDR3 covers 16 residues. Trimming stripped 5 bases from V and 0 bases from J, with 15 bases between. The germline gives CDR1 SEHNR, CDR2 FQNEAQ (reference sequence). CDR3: CASSTRPGTSTDTQYF. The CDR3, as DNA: TGTGCCAGCAGCACCCGCCCCGGGACTAGCACAGATACGCAGTATTTT. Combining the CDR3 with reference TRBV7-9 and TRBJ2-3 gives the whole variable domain DTGVSQNPRHKITKRGQNVTFRCDPISEHNRLYWYRQTLGQGPEFLTYFQNEAQLEKSRLLSDRFSAERPKGSFSTLEIQRTEQGDSAMYLCASSTRPGTSTDTQYFGPGTRLTVL.

The CDR3 DNA is TGTGCCAGTAACGTTCCCGGGACAGGGCCCTACAATGAGCAGTTCTTC. Translation: CASNVPGTGPYNEQFF. This chain uses TRBV19 with TRBJ2-1, with 9 bases identical to TRBD1. The CDR3 runs to 16 residues. The J segment lost 2 bases and the V segment lost 7 bases, leaving 9 bases of the junction unmatched. Per germline, CDR1 LNHDA and CDR2 SQIVND (reference sequence). Combining the CDR3 with reference TRBV19 and TRBJ2-1 gives the whole variable domain DGGITQSPKYLFRKEGQNVTLSCEQNLNHDAMYWYRQDPGQGLRLIYYSQIVNDFQKGDIAEGYSVSREKKESFPLTVTSAQKNPTAFYLCASNVPGTGPYNEQFFGPGTRLTVL.

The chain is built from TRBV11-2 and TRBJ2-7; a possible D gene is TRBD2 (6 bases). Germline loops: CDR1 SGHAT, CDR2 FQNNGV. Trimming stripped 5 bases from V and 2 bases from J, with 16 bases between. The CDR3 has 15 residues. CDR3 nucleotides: TGTGCCAGCAGCCCCCGACTTGGCGGGACCTACGAGCAGTACTTC. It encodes CASSPRLGGTYEQYF.

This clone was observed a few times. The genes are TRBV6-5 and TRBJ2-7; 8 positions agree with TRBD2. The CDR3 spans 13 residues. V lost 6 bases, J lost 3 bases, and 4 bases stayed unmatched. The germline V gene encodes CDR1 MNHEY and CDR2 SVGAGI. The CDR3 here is CASRTSGSYEQYF. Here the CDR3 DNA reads TGTGCCAGCAGGACCAGCGGGAGCTACGAGCAGTACTTC.

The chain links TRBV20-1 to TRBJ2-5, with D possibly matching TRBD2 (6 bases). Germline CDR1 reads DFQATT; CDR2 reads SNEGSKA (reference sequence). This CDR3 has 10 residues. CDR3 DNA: TGCATGGGGGGTCAAGAGACCCAGTACTTC. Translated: CMGGQETQYF.

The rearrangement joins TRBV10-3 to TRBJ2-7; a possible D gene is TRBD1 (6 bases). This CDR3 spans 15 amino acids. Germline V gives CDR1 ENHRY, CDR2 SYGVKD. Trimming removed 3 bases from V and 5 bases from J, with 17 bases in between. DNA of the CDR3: TGTGCCATCAGTGATTCACAGGCCCAGGGGAACGAGCAGTACTTC. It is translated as CAISDSQAQGNEQYF.

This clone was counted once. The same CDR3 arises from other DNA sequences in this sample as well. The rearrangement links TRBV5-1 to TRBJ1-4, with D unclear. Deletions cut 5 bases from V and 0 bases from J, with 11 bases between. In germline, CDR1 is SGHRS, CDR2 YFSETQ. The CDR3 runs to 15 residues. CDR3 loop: CASSLGSATNEKLFF. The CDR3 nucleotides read TGCGCCAGCAGTCTAGGATCAGCAACTAATGAAAAACTGTTTTTT.

CDR3 loop: CASSAMGGVDGYTF. The CDR3 coding sequence is TGTGCCAGCTCCGCCATGGGGGGGGTGGATGGCTACACCTTC. This rearrangement joins TRBV2 to TRBJ1-2; D might be TRBD1 (5 bases). Germline CDR1 and CDR2: SNHLY and FYNNEI. With 8 bases removed from V and 6 bases from J, the gap between germline ends came to 19 bases. CDR3 length equals 14 residues.

This CDR3 is CASSLSIRGGSSTDTQYF. The CDR3 region has the DNA TGTGCCAGCAGTTTATCGATCCGGGGAGGGTCTAGCACAGATACGCAGTATTTT. This rearrangement joins TRBV27 to TRBJ2-3, with 7 bases that match TRBD2. The length of the CDR3 is 18 residues. Germline CDR1 and CDR2: MNHEY and SMNVEV (reference sequence). V lost 0 bases, J lost 0 bases, and 9 bases stayed unmatched.

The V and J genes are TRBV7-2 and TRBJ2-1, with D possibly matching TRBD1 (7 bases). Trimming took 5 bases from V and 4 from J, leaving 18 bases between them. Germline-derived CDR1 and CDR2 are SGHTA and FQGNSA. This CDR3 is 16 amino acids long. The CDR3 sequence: CASSPTGAGGYNEQFF. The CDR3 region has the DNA TGTGCCAGCAGCCCTACTGGGGCAGGGGGGTACAATGAGCAGTTCTTC.

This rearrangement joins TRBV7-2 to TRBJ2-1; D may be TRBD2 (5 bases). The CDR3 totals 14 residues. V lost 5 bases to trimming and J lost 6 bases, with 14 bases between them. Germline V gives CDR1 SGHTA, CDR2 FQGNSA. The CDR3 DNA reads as TGTGCCAGCAGCGTCGGGATTTGGGGCAATGAGCAGTTCTTC. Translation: CASSVGIWGNEQFF.

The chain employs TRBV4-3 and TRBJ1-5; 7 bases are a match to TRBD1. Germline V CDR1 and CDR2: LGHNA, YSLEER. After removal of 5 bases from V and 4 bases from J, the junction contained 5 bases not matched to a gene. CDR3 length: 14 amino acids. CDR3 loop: CASSAGTANQPQHF. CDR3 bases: TGCGCCAGCAGCGCCGGGACAGCGAATCAGCCCCAGCATTTT.

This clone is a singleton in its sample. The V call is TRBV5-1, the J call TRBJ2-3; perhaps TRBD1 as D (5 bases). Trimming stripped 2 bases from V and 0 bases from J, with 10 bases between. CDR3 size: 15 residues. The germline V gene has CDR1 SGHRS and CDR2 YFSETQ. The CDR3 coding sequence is TGCGCCAGCAGCTTAGGGGAAATTAGCACAGATACGCAGTATTTT. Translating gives CASSLGEISTDTQYF.